The 30 T cell receptor beta chains reported below all come from one sample, sequenced in a study of shared clonotypes between healthy human individuals. Terminally differentiated effector memory CD45RA+ cells were excluded from the naive CD8 cells, which were CD45RO-negative and positively selected for CCR7. Sequencing was performed with immunoSEQ multiplex PCR; in TCRdb, only in-frame clones are kept and a portion is missing. The data show about 2 million clones, with about 94% seen just once and around 1.1% held by the top ten. The sequenced sample was naive CD8+ T cells sorted from blood. These receptors were obtained from a man younger than 30 in good health.

The V call is TRBV2, the J call TRBJ2-4; possibly TRBD1 for D (5 bases). The CDR3 has 14 residues. Germline V lookup: CDR1 SNHLY, CDR2 FYNNEI. Trimming shortened V by 6 bases and J by 0 bases, and 9 bases separated the two germline ends. CDR3 DNA sequence: TGTGCCAGCAGCAAGACAGTAGCCAAAAACATTCAGTACTTC. It yields the protein CASSKTVAKNIQYF.

The genes are TRBV28 and TRBJ1-4; the match to TRBD1 covers 10 bases. V trimming: 2 bases; J trimming: 4 bases; junction bases outside the gene matches: 10. The CDR3 runs 18 residues. Germline assignment: CDR1 MDHEN and CDR2 SYDVKM. CDR3 DNA: TGTGCCAGCAGTTTAACGGGGACAGGGGCAGGGGTTAATGAAAAACTGTTTTTT. It encodes CASSLTGTGAGVNEKLFF. Full variable domain (remainder filled in from reference TRBV28 and TRBJ1-4): DVKVTQSSRYLVKRTGEKVFLECVQDMDHENMFWYRQDPGLGLRLIYFSYDVKMKEKGDIPEGYSVSREKKERFSLILESASTNQTSMYLCASSLTGTGAGVNEKLFFGSGTQLSVL.

This sequence joins TRBV7-2 and TRBJ2-1; weak D call: TRBD1 (6 bases). From germline, CDR1 is SGHTA and CDR2 FQGNSA. The CDR3 is made up of 13 amino acids. The ends were cut back, 5 bases at V and 9 bases at J, with 14 bases in the middle. CDR3 in amino acids: CASSITGSFEQFF. Here the CDR3 DNA reads TGTGCCAGCAGCATCACAGGGTCGTTTGAGCAGTTCTTC. Filled out from reference TRBV7-2 and TRBJ2-1, the complete variable domain reads GAGVSQSPSNKVTEKGKDVELRCDPISGHTALYWYRQSLGQGLEFLIYFQGNSAPDKSGLPSDRFSAERTGGSVSTLTIQRTQQEDSAVYLCASSITGSFEQFFGPGTRLTVL.

This chain uses TRBV5-1 with TRBJ2-7, with D possibly called TRBD1 or TRBD2 (5 bases each). With 4 bases removed from V and 4 bases from J, the gap between germline ends came to 15 bases. The CDR3 is 14 amino acids. Germline V gene data show CDR1 as SGHRS and CDR2 as YFSETQ. CDR3 amino acids: CASSAFGGWYEQYF. CDR3 sequence (DNA): TGCGCCAGCAGCGCTTTTGGGGGATGGTACGAGCAGTACTTC. Filled out from reference TRBV5-1 and TRBJ2-7, the complete variable domain reads KAGVTQTPRYLIKTRGQQVTLSCSPISGHRSVSWYQQTPGQGLQFLFEYFSETQRNKGNFPGRFSGRQFSNSRSEMNVSTLELGDSALYLCASSAFGGWYEQYFGPGTRLTVT.

The chain recombines TRBV27 with TRBJ2-3, with 7 nucleotides matching TRBD1. From germline, CDR1 is MNHEY and CDR2 SMNVEV (reference sequence). The V segment lost 5 bases and the J segment 2 bases; nucleotides outside the gene matches: 10. CDR3 size: 16 residues. For the CDR3, the DNA is TGTGCCAGCAGTCCCGGGACAGATCCCTACACAGATACGCAGTATTTT. Translating it yields CASSPGTDPYTDTQYF.

J is TRBJ1-1 and V is TRBV7-2; D unresolved. Germline V gene sequence: CDR1 SGHTA, CDR2 FQGNSA. V was cut by 1 base and J by 3 bases, with 12 bases left in between. CDR3 size: 15 residues. The CDR3 region has the DNA TGTGCCAGCAGCTTAGATGGTGGGGTGGACACTGAAGCTTTCTTT. As protein: CASSLDGGVDTEAFF.

As concerns this clone: Other DNA sequences from this sample encode an identical CDR3 as well. The chain employs TRBV6-5 and TRBJ2-5; D possibly corresponds to TRBD2 (5 bases). The V end lost 2 bases, the J end lost 5 bases, and 9 bases lay between the germline ends. CDR1 is MNHEY and CDR2 is SVGAGI in the germline V gene. This CDR3 contains 13 residues. This CDR3 is CASSYAGGETQYF. Written as DNA, the CDR3 is TGTGCCAGCAGTTACGCAGGCGGGGAGACCCAGTACTTC.

The gene calls are TRBV27 and TRBJ2-7; a possible D gene is TRBD2 (5 bases). This CDR3 region has 13 residues. V was clipped by 5 bases and J by 5 bases, with 13 bases between them. The germline CDR1 and CDR2 sequences are MNHEY and SMNVEV (reference sequence). CDR3 loop: CASSPLEDDEQYF. The CDR3 DNA follows: TGTGCCAGCAGTCCCCTGGAGGATGACGAGCAGTACTTC.

This sequence joins TRBV27 and TRBJ2-2, with TRBD2 matching over 11 bases. The length of the CDR3 is 18 residues. The germline V gene encodes CDR1 MNHEY and CDR2 SMNVEV (reference sequence). The V and J ends lost 5 bases and 3 bases, in that order; junction bases with no gene match: 11. The CDR3, as DNA: TGTGCCAGCAGTCCTATTCATCTAGCGGGGGGTGACACCGGGGAGCTGTTTTTT. Its protein is CASSPIHLAGGDTGELFF.

This chain links TRBV10-2 with TRBJ1-6; a possible D gene is TRBD1 (5 bases). There are 15 residues in the CDR3. V was cut by 10 bases and J by 0 bases, with 13 bases left in between. CDR1 and CDR2 from the germline V gene are WSHSY and SAAADI. In DNA, the CDR3 is TGCGCCATCCGGGACGGAGTCTCCTATAATTCACCCCTCCACTTT. Its protein product is CAIRDGVSYNSPLHF.

The chain couples TRBV7-9 to TRBJ2-1; TRBD1 is a possible D gene (5 bases). V shed 5 bases and J shed 10 bases, with 9 bases lying between them. Germline values: CDR1 SEHNR, CDR2 FQNEAQ (reference sequence). This CDR3 has 11 residues. The CDR3 DNA is TGTGCCAGCAGCCCTTGGACAGAGCAGTTCTTC. Its translation is CASSPWTEQFF.

The DNA of the CDR3 is TGTGCCAGCAGCTTAGAAAATAGCGGGCCCTACGAGCAGTACTTC. Amino acid sequence: CASSLENSGPYEQYF. The chain recombines TRBV7-2 with TRBJ2-7, with TRBD2 matching over 7 bases. The ends lost 1 base at V and 2 bases at J; junction bases unmatched: 5. The CDR3 sequence is 15 residues long. The germline CDR1 and CDR2 sequences are SGHTA and FQGNSA. The whole variable domain, remainder taken from reference TRBV7-2 and TRBJ2-7, is GAGVSQSPSNKVTEKGKDVELRCDPISGHTALYWYRQSLGQGLEFLIYFQGNSAPDKSGLPSDRFSAERTGGSVSTLTIQRTQQEDSAVYLCASSLENSGPYEQYFGPGTRLTVT.

This rearrangement joins TRBV30 to TRBJ2-5; D is undetermined. The CDR3 spans 11 residues. Trimming took 3 bases from V and 7 from J, leaving 9 bases between them. Germline CDR1 and CDR2: GTSNPN and SVGIG (reference sequence). The CDR3 DNA sequence: TGTGCCTGGAGCGACTCACTGACCCAGTACTTC. Translated: CAWSDSLTQYF. Filled out from reference TRBV30 and TRBJ2-5, the complete variable domain reads SQTIHQWPATLVQPVGSPLSLECTVEGTSNPNLYWYRQAAGRGLQLLFYSVGIGQISSEVPQNLSASRPQDRQFILSSKKLLLSDSGFYLCAWSDSLTQYFGPGTRLLVL.

The V and J genes are TRBV28 and TRBJ2-7; D perhaps matches TRBD1 (6 bases). From germline, CDR1 is MDHEN and CDR2 SYDVKM. Deletions cut 7 bases from V and 0 bases from J, with 13 bases between. This CDR3 has 14 amino acids. Here the CDR3 DNA reads TGTGCCAGCACCCTCCGGGACAACTCCTACGAGCAGTACTTC. It specifies CASTLRDNSYEQYF.

The genes are TRBV6-6 and TRBJ2-1; D may be TRBD1 (6 bases). The length of the CDR3 is 15 residues. Per the germline V gene, CDR1 is MNHNY and CDR2 is SVGAGI (reference sequence). The V end was cut by 9 bases, the J end by 6 bases, with 21 bases between. The CDR3 DNA reads as TGTGCCAGTACGTCCACAGGGAGCTTTGGCAATGAGCAGTTCTTC. Protein: CASTSTGSFGNEQFF.

The V call is TRBV7-9, the J call TRBJ2-2, with D possibly being TRBD1 or TRBD2 (5 bases each). This CDR3 is built from 16 residues. Germline V gene data show CDR1 as SEHNR and CDR2 as FQNEAQ (reference sequence). Deletions cut 1 base from V and 6 bases from J, with 15 bases between. The CDR3 spells CASSLVRTPGPGELFF. CDR3 in DNA: TGTGCCAGCAGCTTAGTTCGGACTCCGGGACCCGGGGAGCTGTTTTTT.

This sequence joins TRBV9 and TRBJ2-3; 8 bases are a match to TRBD1. Germline CDR1 is SGDLS and CDR2 is YYNGEE. This CDR3 region has 15 residues. The V and J ends lost 3 bases and 2 bases, in that order; junction bases with no gene match: 5. The CDR3 loop is CASSGPGGPTDTQYF. The DNA for the CDR3 is TGTGCCAGCAGCGGACCAGGGGGCCCCACAGATACGCAGTATTTT.

The rearrangement joins TRBV4-1 to TRBJ1-2; perhaps TRBD1 as D (6 bases). Trimming shortened V by 2 bases and J by 8 bases, and 12 bases separated the two germline ends. Looked up from germline, CDR1 is MGHRA and CDR2 is YSYEKL. The CDR3 extends over 13 amino acids. CDR3 sequence reads: CASSQRGGVGYTF. CDR3 sequence (DNA): TGCGCCAGCAGCCAAAGGGGGGGTGTCGGCTACACCTTC.

CDR3 DNA: TGTGCCACCAGCACCGACAGGGTCCACGAGCAGTACTTC. This codes for CATSTDRVHEQYF. The rearrangement uses TRBV15 and TRBJ2-7, with TRBD1 matching over 7 bases. The junction had 5 bases not matched to a gene; V was cut back by 4 bases and J by 5 bases. Germline V lookup: CDR1 LNHNV, CDR2 YYDKDF (reference sequence). The CDR3 sequence is 13 residues long.

The CDR3 nucleotides read TGCGCCAGCAGCCAAACACCCCCGGGCGAGCAGTACTTC. It is translated as CASSQTPPGEQYF. This rearrangement joins TRBV4-1 to TRBJ2-7; D unresolved. The CDR3 is 13 residues long. V lost 2 bases and J lost 6, with 11 bases in between. Germline loops: CDR1 MGHRA, CDR2 YSYEKL.

The rearrangement uses TRBV27 and TRBJ2-3; 8 nucleotides match TRBD2. Germline lookup yields CDR1 MNHEY and CDR2 SMNVEV (reference sequence). Trimming cost V 4 bases and J 6 bases; bases outside gene matches: 6. The CDR3 extends over 14 amino acids. The CDR3 DNA reads as TGTGCCAGCAGTTCCGGTCGGGGGGGCGATACGCAGTATTTT. Encoded protein: CASSSGRGGDTQYF.

V usage is TRBV7-3 and J usage is TRBJ2-7; no definite D call. V lost 5 bases and J 0 bases, leaving 11 bases between the germline ends. The CDR3 loop spans 14 amino acids. Germline CDR1 SGHTA, CDR2 FQGTGA. CDR3 loop: CASSADISSYEQYF. In DNA form, the CDR3 reads TGTGCCAGCAGCGCCGACATAAGCTCCTACGAGCAGTACTTC.

The rearrangement uses TRBV5-6 and TRBJ2-7; D could derive from TRBD1 or TRBD2 (5 bases each). Germline CDR1 reads SGHDT; CDR2 reads YYEEEE. V was cut by 2 bases and J by 5 bases, with 14 bases left in between. CDR3 length: 14 amino acids. In nucleotides, the CDR3 is TGTGCCAGCAGCTTCGGGGCAGACAGAGACGAGCAGTACTTC. It specifies CASSFGADRDEQYF. The whole variable domain, remainder taken from reference TRBV5-6 and TRBJ2-7, is DAGVTQSPTHLIKTRGQQVTLRCSPKSGHDTVSWYQQALGQGPQFIFQYYEEEERQRGNFPDRFSGHQFPNYSSELNVNALLLGDSALYLCASSFGADRDEQYFGPGTRLTVT.

The rearrangement links TRBV2 to TRBJ2-7, with D possibly being TRBD1 (6 bases). The CDR3 consists of 16 residues. CDR1 and CDR2 (germline): SNHLY, FYNNEI. V was clipped by 2 bases and J by 6 bases, with 20 bases between them. In nucleotides, the CDR3 is TGTGCCAGCAGTGAATCGGGGACAAGGCTCCCCGCCGAGCAGTACTTC. Its translation is CASSESGTRLPAEQYF.

The gene calls are TRBV19 and TRBJ2-2; weak D call: TRBD1 (6 bases). Deletions cut 6 bases from V and 2 bases from J, with 16 bases between. Germline loops: CDR1 LNHDA, CDR2 SQIVND (reference sequence). The CDR3 length is 16 residues. The CDR3 DNA follows: TGTGCCAGTAGCCGAGGGACAACTGATAACACCGGGGAGCTGTTTTTT. This codes for CASSRGTTDNTGELFF.

The chain has TRBV4-1 and TRBJ2-7; D could derive from TRBD1 or TRBD2 (5 bases each). The CDR3 is 13 amino acids. V was trimmed by 4 bases and J by 0 bases, leaving 7 bases between them. Germline CDR1 and CDR2: MGHRA and YSYEKL. The CDR3 region is CASSRDGSYEQYF. Here the CDR3 DNA reads TGCGCCAGCAGCCGGGACGGCTCCTACGAGCAGTACTTC.

This clone has a single count. The chain is built from TRBV16 and TRBJ2-3; no clear D. This CDR3 has 14 amino acids. CDR1 KGHSY and CDR2 FQNENV come from the germline V gene. V shed 5 bases and J shed 4 bases, with 13 bases lying between them. The CDR3 spells CASSGPGGADTQYF. The CDR3 region has the DNA TGTGCCAGCAGCGGACCGGGCGGAGCAGATACGCAGTATTTT.

The rearrangement links TRBV4-1 to TRBJ1-1; D ambiguous. Germline CDR1 and CDR2: MGHRA and YSYEKL. The length of the CDR3 is 15 residues. With 0 bases removed from V and 5 bases from J, the gap between germline ends came to 13 bases. In nucleotides, the CDR3 is TGCGCCAGCAGCCAAGAGGAAGGGTTAAGGACTGAAGCTTTCTTT. Protein product: CASSQEEGLRTEAFF.

The J gene is TRBJ2-1, the V gene TRBV7-9; 7 bases align to TRBD2. The germline CDR1 and CDR2 sequences are SEHNR and FQNEAQ (reference sequence). CDR3 length equals 13 residues. J gave up 3 bases and V 11 bases, and 7 bases lay outside the gene matches. CDR3: CAVTIAGYNEQFF. CDR3 sequence (DNA): TGTGCCGTTACAATAGCGGGCTACAATGAGCAGTTCTTC.

A remark on this clone: Other DNA sequences of this sample code for an identical CDR3. V gene TRBV5-4 combines with J gene TRBJ2-1; the D is unclear. The V gene lost 0 bases and the J gene lost 4 bases, with 5 bases spanning the gap. This CDR3 spans 13 amino acids. CDR1 is SGHNT and CDR2 is YYREEE in the germline V gene (reference sequence). CDR3 protein: CASSLVPYNEQFF. The CDR3 region has the DNA TGTGCCAGCAGCTTGGTCCCATACAATGAGCAGTTCTTC.